The 9 T cell receptor beta chains listed next were all sequenced from one sample in a study of cytomegalovirus exposure and HLA in healthy donors. The PCR made use of 60 Vbeta and 13 Jbeta primers. Sequencing used immunoSEQ multiplex PCR; TCRdb keeps in-frame clones, though not all of them. Seen here are fewer than 250,000 clones, approximately 90% observed once, and the top ten hold around 0.98%. The specimen was PBMCs. These receptors all stem from a boy aged 2 to 10 in good health and CMV-seronegative.

The rearrangement uses TRBV7-6 and TRBJ2-3, with TRBD2 matching over 8 bases. Germline CDR1 reads SGHVS; CDR2 reads FNYEAQ. V lost 4 bases to trimming and J lost 2 bases; unmatched junction nucleotides: 11. The CDR3 loop spans 17 amino acids. The CDR3 DNA follows: TGTGCCAGCAGCTGGACCGGGGGGGCAGGGACCACAGATACGCAGTATTTT. It codes for CASSWTGGAGTTDTQYF. The complete variable domain, with remaining parts taken from reference TRBV7-6 and TRBJ2-3, reads GAGVSQSPRYKVTKRGQDVALRCDPISGHVSLYWYRQALGQGPEFLTYFNYEAQQDKSGLPNDRFSAERPEGSISTLTIQRTEQRDSAMYRCASSWTGGAGTTDTQYFGPGTRLTVL.

The V gene is TRBV19, the J gene TRBJ1-4; TRBD1 aligns across 8 bases. The junction had 2 bases not matched to a gene; V was cut back by 6 bases and J by 8 bases. CDR3 length: 12 amino acids. Germline V gene lookup returns CDR1 LNHDA and CDR2 SQIVND (reference sequence). CDR3 loop: CASRDRAEKLFF. DNA for the CDR3: TGTGCCAGTAGGGACAGGGCCGAAAAACTGTTTTTT.

CDR3 nucleotide sequence: TGTGCCACCAGCAGAGCCGGACAGGGGGCGAGCGAGCAGTACTTC. This codes for CATSRAGQGASEQYF. This chain links TRBV15 with TRBJ2-5; TRBD1 matches 11 bases. The J call may be faulty, since TRBJ2-7 better matches the DNA end. Germline CDR1 and CDR2: LNHNV and YYDKDF (reference sequence). The CDR3 contains 15 residues.

The rearrangement joins TRBV11-2 to TRBJ2-2; the D gene is possibly TRBD1 (6 bases). Per germline, CDR1 SGHAT and CDR2 FQNNGV. The CDR3 totals 16 residues. Trimming cost V 3 bases and J 5 bases, with 16 bases left between them. CDR3 sequence reads: CASSFQGTRGTGELFF. DNA of the CDR3: TGTGCCAGCAGCTTCCAGGGGACCAGGGGTACCGGGGAGCTGTTTTTT.

The chain couples TRBV6-1 to TRBJ2-1; TRBD2 is a possible D gene (5 bases). This CDR3 comprises 13 residues. Germline V lookup: CDR1 MNHNS, CDR2 SASEGT. Trimming shortened V by 7 bases and J by 5 bases, and 12 bases separated the two germline ends. CDR3 in amino acids: CASIRGRNNEQFF. The CDR3 bases are TGTGCCAGCATCCGAGGGCGGAACAATGAGCAGTTCTTC.

The chain links TRBV29-1 to TRBJ1-1; D is unresolved. The CDR3 sequence is 14 residues long. The V and J ends lost 1 base and 0 bases respectively, with 9 bases between them. Germline V gene sequence: CDR1 SQVTM, CDR2 ANQGSEA. The CDR3 region is CSVEGGGLNTEAFF. The CDR3 DNA is TGCAGCGTTGAAGGCGGAGGATTGAACACTGAAGCTTTCTTT.

V usage is TRBV5-4 and J usage is TRBJ2-3, with 13 bases lining up with TRBD2. Germline loops: CDR1 SGHNT, CDR2 YYREEE (reference sequence). This CDR3 contains 17 residues. Trimming removed 2 bases from V and 4 bases from J; junction bases left unmatched: 7. The DNA for the CDR3 is TGTGCCAGCAGCTTACTACTAGCGGGGGGGCTGCCAGATACGCAGTATTTT. Residues: CASSLLLAGGLPDTQYF.

The chain combines TRBV29-1 with TRBJ2-4; D is perhaps TRBD2 (6 bases). CDR1 is SQVTM, CDR2 ANQGSEA, per germline. V was shortened by 1 base and J by 7 bases, with 17 bases between the two germline ends. The CDR3 has 15 residues. The CDR3 DNA is TGCAGCGTTGAAGGCAAAGGCGGGGCGCGGAACATTCAGTACTTC. This gives the protein CSVEGKGGARNIQYF.

V gene TRBV9 combines with J gene TRBJ2-1; D ambiguous. Germline CDR1 is SGDLS and CDR2 is YYNGEE. V gave up 0 bases and J gave up 6 bases, with 4 bases separating them. The CDR3 is made up of 12 amino acids. The DNA of the CDR3 is TGTGCCAGCAGCGTAGACTCCAATGAGCAGTTCTTC. Translating gives CASSVDSNEQFF.